The clone carrying this T cell receptor (beta chain) was observed once. Its antigen is not known. One junction end disagrees with the germline gene, perhaps due to a read error. The data belong to a study of blood T cells in healthy people across ages. Germline CDR1 is LNHNV and CDR2 is YYDKDF (reference sequence). The CDR3 has 14 amino acids. Primers used in a second PCR of roughly 6 to 12 cycles were a sample-barcoded 5' primer and a J-beta primer mix. No fewer than 3 million CDR3-containing paired-end reads came from each sample. MiXCR was run by TCRdb on the 5' RACE reads, yielding one entry per CDR3 protein. In the table there are roughly 2 million distinct CDR3 sequences, about 50% of which are singletons. Study-level points and caveats: Naive CD4+ cells and diversity were both higher in long-lived donors than in aged donors.

The sample consisted of blood. The clonotype comes from a woman in her thirties or forties in good health. The rearrangement joins TRBV15 to TRBJ2-7; D gene ambiguous. CDR3 in amino acids: CATSRDLSSDEQYF. Written as DNA, the CDR3 is TGTGCCACCAGCAGAGATCTCAGCTCCGACGAGCAGTACTTC.